The clone carrying this T cell receptor (beta chain) turned up a few times. Its antigen is unknown. This sample was taken from a study of T-cell reconstitution after alpha-beta-depleted transplantation in children. Study results and limitations: Approximately two months post-transplant, alpha-beta T cells reportedly originated from several hundred expanded graft clones. Once a year had passed after transplant, T-cell counts and diversity came mostly from newly produced T cells. High day-60 TCRbeta diversity in some patients came from surviving recipient T cells and thymic progenitors.

Preparation of the TCRbeta library used unique molecular identifiers. Using its own MiXCR run on the PCR reads, TCRdb lists one record per CDR3 protein. Of 500,000 to 750,000 distinct CDR3 sequences listed, over 25% were seen once; the top ten hold about a third. The CDR3 has 12 amino acids. Trimming shortened V by 4 bases and J by 6 bases, and 7 bases separated the two germline ends. CDR1 is SGHRS and CDR2 is YFSETQ in the germline V gene. The chain recombines TRBV5-1 with TRBJ2-2, with no clear D. The receptor was isolated from a boy younger than two with Wiskott-Aldrich syndrome, due to receive a stem cell transplant. The material sequenced was PBMCs, taken before TCRalphabeta/CD19-depleted stem cell transplant. The CDR3 loop reads CASSLYAGELFF. The DNA of the CDR3 is TGCGCCAGCAGCCTTTATGCCGGGGAGCTGTTTTTT.